This T cell receptor (beta chain) came from a study of cytomegalovirus exposure and HLA in healthy donors. Overall study context: Prior work identified about 120 million unique TCR beta sequences in 150 million to 200 million T cells. Whole-study results and caveats: In a later analysis, DRB1 alleles had the most associated TCRs; HLA-C alleles the fewest. An assumption of roughly uniform sequencing depth across donors underlay the presence/absence analyses.

CDR3 length: 16 amino acids. Note on this clone: Its antigen is unidentified.

In the PCR, 60 Vbeta and 13 Jbeta primers were used. Assay: immunoSEQ multiplex PCR; the TCRdb copy retains only in-frame clones and omits some. The sample has over 50,000 clones, about 77% seen once. The V and J genes are TRBV21-1 and TRBJ1-5. TRBV21-1 constitutes a pseudogene. This clonotype originated in a female donor in good health and CMV-seronegative. The sample consisted of PBMCs. Here the CDR3 reads CASSKHRDYSNQPQHF. CDR3 nucleotide sequence: TGTGCCAGCAGCAAACATCGGGATTATAGCAATCAGCCCCAGCATTTT.